Each of the 27 T cell receptor beta chains below was sequenced from the same sample in a study of human T cells and chemical hapten exposure. From the RACE reads, TCRdb called clonotypes with MiXCR, one entry per CDR3 protein. In the table there are about 350,000 distinct CDR3 sequences, just under 6.5% of which are singletons. Documented time point: patch test 2, 6 weeks after DPC sensitization. Treatment reported: therapeutic diphenylcyclopropenone sensitization with weekly scalp DPC. The specimen comprised whole blood, sampled in connection with sensitization to the hapten diphenylcyclopropenone (DPC). The receptors here all came from a woman aged 18-29 years with alopecia areata. Some clones in this sample may be carry-over from other donors' samples.

This clonotype was seen ten or more times. The V and J genes are TRBV7-2 and TRBJ1-2, with D perhaps matching TRBD1 (6 bases). With 4 bases removed from V and 8 bases from J, the gap between germline ends came to 11 bases. Germline CDR1 and CDR2: SGHTA and FQGNSA. The CDR3 runs 12 residues. The CDR3 DNA reads TGTGCCAGCAGCTCCACAGGGTGGGGCTACACCTTC. Its translation: CASSSTGWGYTF.

This chain links TRBV7-2 with TRBJ2-3; 10 bases fit TRBD1. The germline gives CDR1 SGHTA, CDR2 FQGNSA. The CDR3 consists of 15 residues. Trimming at V came to 3 bases and at J to 4 bases, leaving 4 bases not matched to a gene. The CDR3 bases are TGTGCCAGCAGCTTCGACAGGGGGCGGGCAGATACGCAGTATTTT. As protein: CASSFDRGRADTQYF.

This clonotype has ten or more counts. The V gene is TRBV27, the J gene TRBJ1-2; 7 positions match TRBD1. The CDR3 has 13 amino acids. V was clipped by 5 bases and J by 3 bases; unmatched bases: 3. Germline V gene lookup returns CDR1 MNHEY and CDR2 SMNVEV (reference sequence). DNA of the CDR3: TGTGCCAGCAGTCAGGGACAGCACTATGGCTACACCTTC. Amino acid sequence: CASSQGQHYGYTF.

This clonotype was seen only a few times. CDR3 protein: CASSLVRKDTRYTDTQYF. The CDR3 nucleotides are TGCGCCAGCAGCTTGGTACGAAAAGACACACGATACACAGATACGCAGTATTTT. V gene TRBV5-1 combines with J gene TRBJ2-3, with D uncertain. With 0 bases removed from V and 2 bases from J, the gap between germline ends came to 19 bases. This CDR3 region has 18 residues. Germline V gene lookup returns CDR1 SGHRS and CDR2 YFSETQ.

This clonotype has more than one count but fewer than ten. The chain recombines TRBV6-5 with TRBJ2-3, with 7 bases lining up with TRBD1. CDR3 size: 15 residues. The germline V gene encodes CDR1 MNHEY and CDR2 SVGAGI. J was trimmed by 0 bases and V by 6 bases; bases with no gene match: 6. The CDR3 loop reads CASREQGPSTDTQYF. In DNA form, the CDR3 reads TGTGCCAGCAGGGAACAGGGGCCCAGCACAGATACGCAGTATTTT.

The sample holds a few counts of this clonotype. This chain links TRBV27 with TRBJ2-7, with TRBD1 identical over 8 bases. The V segment lost 2 bases and the J segment 2 bases; nucleotides outside the gene matches: 11. This CDR3 contains 17 residues. Germline CDR1 and CDR2: MNHEY and SMNVEV (reference sequence). The CDR3, as DNA: TGTGCCAGCAGTTTACGCCTAACCGGGACAGGAGCCTACGAGCAGTACTTC. It specifies CASSLRLTGTGAYEQYF.

In its sample, this clonotype was seen many times. V and J are TRBV12-3 or TRBV12-4 and TRBJ1-4; D perhaps matches TRBD1 (6 bases). The CDR3 sequence is 15 residues long. Trimming removed 4 bases at V and 3 bases at J, with 12 bases between. The CDR3 DNA is TGTGCCAGCAGTTCACGACAGGCCTCTAATGAAAAACTGTTTTTT. Protein: CASSSRQASNEKLFF.

This clonotype was picked up many times. This chain uses TRBV7-2 with TRBJ1-3; tentative D call: TRBD1 (6 bases). In germline, CDR1 is SGHTA, CDR2 FQGNSA. This CDR3 region has 14 residues. Trimming stripped 10 bases from V and 0 bases from J, with 13 bases between. CDR3 region: CATLEGGSGNTIYF. CDR3 bases: TGTGCCACGCTGGAGGGGGGCTCTGGAAACACCATATATTTT.

The genes are TRBV7-2 and TRBJ1-6, with a weak D call TRBD1 (6 bases). Looked up from germline, CDR1 is SGHTA and CDR2 is FQGNSA. This CDR3 spans 15 amino acids. Trimming removed 5 bases from V and 9 bases from J, with 17 bases in between. In DNA form, the CDR3 reads TGTGCCAGCAGCCCCAGGACAGATAATAGTTCACCCCTCCACTTT. Translated: CASSPRTDNSSPLHF.

At least ten counts were recorded for this clonotype. The V call is TRBV6-1, the J call TRBJ1-5, with D possibly TRBD1 on 5 matching bases. Germline V lookup: CDR1 MNHNS, CDR2 SASEGT. V was cut by 4 bases and J by 3 bases, with 10 bases left in between. The CDR3 is made up of 14 amino acids. Written as DNA, the CDR3 is TGTGCCAGCAGTGGAGACAGATACAATCAGCCCCAGCATTTT. It translates to CASSGDRYNQPQHF.

A few counts support this clonotype. The V and J genes are TRBV20-1 and TRBJ2-1; 10 bases line up with TRBD2. J was trimmed by 5 bases and V by 6 bases; bases with no gene match: 10. This CDR3 comprises 15 residues. Looked up from germline, CDR1 is DFQATT and CDR2 is SNEGSKA (reference sequence). The CDR3 region is CSATSHSGGHNEQFF. The DNA for the CDR3 is TGCAGTGCAACTTCCCATAGCGGGGGGCACAATGAGCAGTTCTTC.

The gene calls are TRBV12-3 or TRBV12-4 and TRBJ2-2; perhaps TRBD2 as D (6 bases). The CDR3 spans 14 residues. Between the trimmed V and J ends, which lost 10 bases and 4 bases, there was a span of 16 bases. The CDR3 DNA reads TGTGCCACCTCCGCGGGGAAAGTCACCGGGGAGCTGTTTTTT. Protein: CATSAGKVTGELFF.

Many counts were recorded for this clonotype. V and J are TRBV5-1 and TRBJ1-1, with D tentatively TRBD1 (5 bases). The germline gives CDR1 SGHRS, CDR2 YFSETQ. The CDR3 consists of 17 residues. Trimming pared 0 bases from V and 2 bases from J, leaving 17 bases between. The CDR3 bases are TGCGCCAGCAGCTTGGGTGAGGCAGGGATGGTAAACACTGAAGCTTTCTTT. It is translated as CASSLGEAGMVNTEAFF.

This clonotype appeared many times. V and J are TRBV14 and TRBJ2-3; no definite D call. The V and J ends lost 0 bases and 4 bases respectively, with 14 bases between them. The CDR3 has 16 amino acids. The germline V gene has CDR1 SGHDN and CDR2 FVKESK. CDR3 nucleotides: TGTGCCAGCAGCCAAGATGTTAACTACTTGGCAGATACGCAGTATTTT. Encoded protein: CASSQDVNYLADTQYF.

This clonotype was seen ten or more times. V gene TRBV28 combines with J gene TRBJ1-2; D remains ambiguous. This CDR3 region has 11 residues. With 10 bases removed from V and 4 bases from J, the gap between germline ends came to 10 bases. From germline, CDR1 is MDHEN and CDR2 SYDVKM. For the CDR3, the DNA is TGTGCCACCTCTCCCGGCTATGGCTACACCTTC. Its translation is CATSPGYGYTF.

This clonotype was seen many times. This chain connects TRBV28 to TRBJ2-7, with 7 bases lining up with TRBD1. Germline V gene lookup returns CDR1 MDHEN and CDR2 SYDVKM. V lost 10 bases to trimming and J lost 2 bases; unmatched junction nucleotides: 17. This CDR3 has 16 amino acids. The CDR3 reads CAISLGQPKFPYEQYF. The CDR3 DNA reads as TGTGCCATTTCCCTGGGACAGCCTAAATTTCCCTACGAGCAGTACTTC.

Comment on this clonotype: One end of the junction varies from germline; a read error may be responsible. The chain joins TRBV4-2 to TRBJ2-3, with TRBD2 identical over 8 bases. The CDR3 runs to 17 residues. Looked up from germline, CDR1 is LGHNA and CDR2 is YNFKEQ. CDR3 sequence reads: CASSQEISLAAGDTPYF. In nucleotides, the CDR3 is TGTGCCAGCAGCCAAGAGATATCACTAGCGGCGGGAGATACGCCGTATTTT.

This chain connects TRBV6-1 to TRBJ1-3; possible D gene TRBD1, 5 bases. Trimming stripped 10 bases from V and 0 bases from J, with 10 bases between. Germline V gives CDR1 MNHNS, CDR2 SASEGT. CDR3 length: 13 amino acids. The CDR3 here is CATGGSSGNTIYF. As DNA, the CDR3 is TGTGCCACCGGGGGATCCTCTGGAAACACCATATATTTT.

This clonotype was seen a handful of times. The chain is built from TRBV29-1 and TRBJ2-5; 11 nucleotides match TRBD2. This CDR3 spans 15 amino acids. CDR1 and CDR2 (germline): SQVTM, ANQGSEA. J was trimmed by 0 bases and V by 5 bases; bases with no gene match: 5. The CDR3 loop is CSVIAGGLYQETQYF. DNA of the CDR3: TGCAGCGTTATAGCGGGGGGGCTGTACCAAGAGACCCAGTACTTC.

There are many counts of this clonotype. This rearrangement joins TRBV7-2 to TRBJ1-1; a possible D gene is TRBD1 (5 bases). Germline values: CDR1 SGHTA, CDR2 FQGNSA. The CDR3 has 13 amino acids. The V gene lost 2 bases and the J gene lost 7 bases, with 11 bases spanning the gap. The CDR3 is CASSLIVGGEAFF. In DNA, the CDR3 is TGTGCCAGCAGCTTAATCGTGGGGGGTGAAGCTTTCTTT.

This clonotype was counted at least ten times. The rearrangement joins TRBV10-3 to TRBJ2-7; unclear D gene. V was shortened by 0 bases and J by 3 bases, with 15 bases between the two germline ends. Germline V CDR1 and CDR2: ENHRY, SYGVKD. The CDR3 is 16 amino acids. CDR3 nucleotides: TGTGCCATCAGTGAGTCGAAGGGCCTCAGGAGCTACGAGCAGTACTTC. This encodes CAISESKGLRSYEQYF.

The rearrangement links TRBV2 to TRBJ2-7; TRBD2 aligns across 8 bases. The trim removed 5 bases at V and 1 base at J, leaving 10 bases unmatched. Germline CDR1 reads SNHLY; CDR2 reads FYNNEI. The CDR3 is 16 residues long. The CDR3 reads CASSRSYGLASYEQYF. DNA for the CDR3: TGTGCCAGCAGTAGAAGCTATGGACTAGCTTCCTACGAGCAGTACTTC.

In this sample, this clonotype turned up many times. The chain has TRBV6-5 and TRBJ1-1; 7 bases map to TRBD1. This CDR3 has 13 amino acids. The germline CDR1 and CDR2 sequences are MNHEY and SVGAGI. V lost 10 bases to trimming and J lost 5 bases; unmatched junction nucleotides: 10. In DNA, the CDR3 is TGTGCCATCCACAGGGGCCTGGGGACTGAAGCTTTCTTT. Amino acid sequence: CAIHRGLGTEAFF.

This clonotype was seen only a few times. The rearrangement joins TRBV9 to TRBJ2-2; D is uncertain. V was trimmed by 1 base and J by 5 bases, leaving 6 bases between them. CDR1 and CDR2 from the germline V gene are SGDLS and YYNGEE. The CDR3 length is 13 residues. For the CDR3, the DNA is TGTGCCAGCAGCGTATATCGGACCGGGGAGCTGTTTTTT. Translating it yields CASSVYRTGELFF.

This clonotype occurred many times. The J gene is TRBJ2-7, the V gene TRBV29-1, with 10 nucleotides matching TRBD1. The CDR3 has 13 amino acids. The V gene end was trimmed by 4 bases and the J gene end by 3 bases; junction bases not matched to a gene: 3. CDR1 and CDR2 (germline): SQVTM, ANQGSEA. The CDR3 sequence is CSVARDRGYEQYF. The DNA of the CDR3 is TGCAGCGTTGCCCGGGACAGGGGCTACGAGCAGTACTTC.

There are a few counts of this clonotype. V gene TRBV6-1 combines with J gene TRBJ2-5, with 10 bases identical to TRBD1. CDR3 length: 16 residues. J was trimmed by 5 bases and V by 4 bases; bases with no gene match: 10. CDR1 and CDR2 (germline): MNHNS, SASEGT. For the CDR3, the DNA is TGTGCCAGCAGTGCCTCCCGGACAGGGGGTACGGAGACCCAGTACTTC. Amino acids: CASSASRTGGTETQYF.

The chain uses TRBV2 and TRBJ1-5; D unclear. This CDR3 spans 13 amino acids. The germline V gene encodes CDR1 SNHLY and CDR2 FYNNEI. Trimming shortened V by 7 bases and J by 1 base, and 8 bases separated the two germline ends. The CDR3 loop is CASNAQSNQPQHF. CDR3 nucleotide sequence: TGTGCCAGCAACGCGCAAAGCAATCAGCCCCAGCATTTT.